This note documents a single T cell receptor (beta chain) sequence. This sample stems from a study of blood T cell repertoires in COVID-19. Whole-study context: Sites across the United States, Italy and Spain contributed samples from acute and convalescent COVID-19. The analysed material was cDNA or gDNA that came from T cells, B-cell-depleted T cells, or PBMCs.

Trimming stripped 1 base from V and 1 base from J, with 13 bases between. CDR1 and CDR2 from the germline V gene are SGHTA and FQGNSA. This CDR3 contains 17 residues. In the authors' workflow: Reference gene primer amplification gave nucleated cell count estimates. Produced via immunoSEQ multiplex PCR; TCRdb's table is partial and in-frame only. V, J and clone size are taken as reported in that table, and D and trimming were inferred from the DNA itself. The sample contains about 130,000 clones, roughly 84% of which appear only once. The genes are TRBV7-2 and TRBJ2-2; a weak D match, TRBD2 (5 bases). Specimen: peripheral blood. The sequence came from a woman older than 75 with acute or convalescent COVID-19. Here the CDR3 reads CASSLVGVLGNTGELFF. The CDR3 DNA reads as TGTGCCAGCAGCTTAGTCGGGGTCCTAGGGAACACCGGGGAGCTGTTTTTT.